This T cell receptor beta chain was recorded in a study of OX40 agonist ivuxolimab in advanced cancers. On the study more broadly: All patients had ivuxolimab intravenously every 2 weeks at 0.01 to 10 mg/kg. People who had prior anti-PD-1, anti-PD-L1 or anti-CTLA-4 therapy could take part, and around 40% had some.

Concerning this clone itself: What it binds is unknown.

The table came from immunoSEQ multiplex PCR; TCRdb's copy has only in-frame clones and leaves some out. The sample includes 60,000 to 75,000 clones, around 85% seen only once; the top ten take roughly 0.99%. General study points: With doses of 0.1 to 3.0 mg/kg, CD4+ and CD8+ blood T cells had undergone clonal expansion by week 6. The mean number of expanded clones was higher in CD8+ T cells than in CD4+.

This clonotype originated in an adult with an advanced solid tumor such as melanoma, head and neck, liver or kidney cancer. This specimen was CD4+ or CD8+ T cells sorted from blood, taken in a trial of the OX40 agonist ivuxolimab.

The CDR3 reads CASSYGTGHETQYF. CDR3 nucleotides: TGCGCCAGCAGTTACGGGACAGGGCACGAGACCCAGTACTTC. The chain uses TRBV5-1 and TRBJ2-5; TRBD1 matches at 9 bases. Germline V gene sequence: CDR1 SGHRS, CDR2 YFSETQ. The length of the CDR3 is 14 residues. Trimming cost V 5 bases and J 5 bases; bases outside gene matches: 7.